The 16 T cell receptor beta chains below come from one sample, sequenced in a study of T cells in Graves' hyperthyroidism and ophthalmopathy. The investigators amplified TCR beta CDR3 regions from RNA transcripts. The HTBI primer set served for first-round RT-PCR of the TCR CDR3. TCRdb independently ran MiXCR on the multiplex PCR reads; one entry per CDR3 protein. The sample lists nearly 750,000 distinct CDR3 sequences; under 45% were seen once. The specimen sequenced was blood. The receptors shown here come from a woman in her forties with Graves' hyperthyroidism.

The chain recombines TRBV4-2 with TRBJ2-7, with no clear D. The CDR3 covers 15 residues. Germline V gene lookup returns CDR1 LGHNA and CDR2 YNFKEQ. The germline V and J ends were trimmed by 0 bases and 0 bases, with 9 bases remaining between them. CDR3 bases: TGTGCCAGCAGCCAAGATATCACCCGCTCCTACGAGCAGTACTTC. It specifies CASSQDITRSYEQYF.

The CDR3 loop reads CASLPGYSYEQYF. The CDR3 bases are TGCGCCAGCCTTCCCGGGTACAGCTACGAGCAGTACTTC. The rearrangement joins TRBV10-2 to TRBJ2-7; D uncertain. The germline CDR1 and CDR2 sequences are WSHSY and SAAADI. Between the trimmed V and J ends, which lost 8 bases and 3 bases, there was a span of 14 bases. The CDR3 contains 13 residues.

This chain uses TRBV2 with TRBJ1-1, with D hard to call. The V end lost 3 bases, the J end lost 3 bases, and 11 bases lay between the germline ends. Looked up from germline, CDR1 is SNHLY and CDR2 is FYNNEI. This CDR3 spans 14 amino acids. The CDR3 loop reads CASSDGASYTEAFF. Here the CDR3 DNA reads TGTGCCAGCAGTGACGGCGCTTCTTACACTGAAGCTTTCTTT.

This sequence joins TRBV19 and TRBJ1-4; D might be TRBD1 (6 bases). The V gene's germline CDR1 is LNHDA and CDR2 SQIVND (reference sequence). Trimming pared 8 bases from V and 3 bases from J, leaving 13 bases between. The CDR3 totals 14 residues. CDR3 in amino acids: CASQGGTANEKLFF. The DNA for the CDR3 is TGTGCCAGTCAAGGGGGGACGGCTAATGAAAAACTGTTTTTT.

The gene calls are TRBV20-1 and TRBJ2-5; 8 nucleotides match TRBD2. Trimming cost V 3 bases and J 1 base; bases outside gene matches: 4. Germline values: CDR1 DFQATT, CDR2 SNEGSKA (reference sequence). This CDR3 spans 14 amino acids. As DNA, the CDR3 is TGCAGTGCTAGCGGGAGGGACGTCCAAGAGACCCAGTACTTC. This gives the protein CSASGRDVQETQYF.

This clonotype was detected many times. The CDR3 loop reads CASSAGVSLEQYF. The CDR3 coding sequence is TGCGCCAGCAGTGCTGGGGTTTCTCTCGAGCAGTACTTC. This chain connects TRBV10-1 to TRBJ2-7; D is ambiguous. The V gene lost 4 bases and the J gene lost 6 bases, with 13 bases spanning the gap. Germline loops: CDR1 WNHNN, CDR2 SYGVQD (reference sequence). The CDR3 has 13 residues.

Points on this clonotype: Relative to the germline gene, one junction end is altered; a read error may explain this. The gene calls are TRBV12-5 and TRBJ1-5; D ambiguous. The CDR3 spans 16 residues. The germline V gene encodes CDR1 LGHNT and CDR2 FRNRAP. CDR3 sequence (DNA): TGTGCTAGTGGTTTGGTACCAGGAATCAGCAATCAGCCCCGGCATTTT. Translating it yields CASGLVPGISNQPRHF. The whole variable domain, remainder taken from reference TRBV12-5 and TRBJ1-5, is DARVTQTPRHKVTEMGQEVTMRCQPILGHNTVFWYRQTMMQGLELLAYFRNRAPLDDSGMPKDRFSAEMPDATLATLKIQPSEPRDSAVYFCASGLVPGISNQPRHFGDGTRLSIL.

This clonotype was seen once. Being one base from a much bigger clone, this may be a read error. This sequence joins TRBV20-1 and TRBJ1-6; tentative D call: TRBD1 (5 bases). Germline V gene data show CDR1 as DFQATT and CDR2 as SNEGSKA (reference sequence). The CDR3 sequence is 15 residues long. The ends were cut back, 1 base at V and 7 bases at J, with 14 bases in the middle. CDR3 nucleotides: TGCAGTGCTAGAGGTGACGGGGCGTCCAATTCACCCCTCCACTTT. Translation: CSARGDGASNSPLHF.

This sequence joins TRBV20-1 and TRBJ2-3, with TRBD1 matching 7 bases. V was pared by 3 bases and J by 1 base, with 4 bases of the junction left unmatched. This CDR3 has 14 amino acids. Looked up from germline, CDR1 is DFQATT and CDR2 is SNEGSKA (reference sequence). The DNA for the CDR3 is TGCAGTGCTAGCACAGGGGTGGGCACAGATACGCAGTATTTT. It codes for CSASTGVGTDTQYF.

The V call is TRBV25-1, the J call TRBJ1-3; D gene uncertain. Germline V gives CDR1 MGHDK, CDR2 SYGVNS. With 4 bases removed from V and 0 bases from J, the gap between germline ends came to 13 bases. The CDR3 contains 16 residues. The CDR3 DNA reads TGTGCCAGCAGTGGTTTGGAAGGTCACTCTGGAAACACCATATATTTT. Translating gives CASSGLEGHSGNTIYF. The full variable domain, rest sourced from reference TRBV25-1 and TRBJ1-3, is EADIYQTPRYLVIGTGKKITLECSQTMGHDKMYWYQQDPGMELHLIHYSYGVNSTEKGDLSSESTVSRIRTEHFPLTLESARPSHTSQYLCASSGLEGHSGNTIYFGEGSWLTVV.

V is TRBV5-1 and J is TRBJ1-1, with D perhaps matching TRBD1 (5 bases). Germline V gene lookup returns CDR1 SGHRS and CDR2 YFSETQ. V shed 1 base and J shed 4 bases, with 17 bases lying between them. There are 16 residues in the CDR3. This CDR3 reads CASSLHAQGGFTEAFF. The CDR3 nucleotides read TGCGCCAGCAGCTTGCACGCGCAGGGCGGGTTCACTGAAGCTTTCTTT.

This sequence joins TRBV2 and TRBJ1-2; a weak D match, TRBD1 (5 bases). This CDR3 contains 15 residues. The germline CDR1 and CDR2 sequences are SNHLY and FYNNEI. Trimming took off 6 bases at V and 7 bases at J, with 21 bases between the two ends. Written as DNA, the CDR3 is TGTGCCAGCAGAGCCGGGACGAGGGGCTACGGTGGCTACACCTTC. Translating it yields CASRAGTRGYGGYTF.

This clonotype was counted many times. V usage is TRBV25-1 and J usage is TRBJ2-7, with D hard to call. The CDR3 covers 13 residues. Trimming removed 3 bases at V and 2 bases at J, with 8 bases between. Germline lookup yields CDR1 MGHDK and CDR2 SYGVNS. The CDR3 protein is CASSDDSTYEQYF. The DNA of the CDR3 is TGTGCCAGCAGTGATGACTCGACCTACGAGCAGTACTTC.

Ten or more counts support this clonotype. This chain joins TRBV9 and TRBJ1-2; tentatively, D is TRBD1 (5 bases). Between the trimmed V and J ends, which lost 2 bases and 8 bases, there was a span of 10 bases. CDR3 size: 12 residues. The V gene's germline CDR1 is SGDLS and CDR2 YYNGEE. For the CDR3, the DNA is TGTGCCAGCAGCGTTGAGGCAGGGGGCTACACCTTC. This gives the protein CASSVEAGGYTF.

The V call is TRBV7-2, the J call TRBJ2-7; either TRBD1 or TRBD2 may fit D (5 bases each). The CDR3 runs to 16 residues. The V and J ends lost 5 bases and 0 bases respectively, with 17 bases between them. Germline values: CDR1 SGHTA, CDR2 FQGNSA. CDR3 sequence (DNA): TGTGCCAGCAGCCAAAGAGGGCAGGGAGCCTCCTACGAGCAGTACTTC. This gives the protein CASSQRGQGASYEQYF.

This clonotype was seen repeatedly, ten times or more. The genes are TRBV7-2 and TRBJ1-1; no reliable D call. Germline CDR1 reads SGHTA; CDR2 reads FQGNSA. The CDR3 has 11 residues. Trimming took 6 bases from V and 4 from J, leaving 6 bases between them. As DNA, the CDR3 is TGTGCCAGCAGTTTGGTCACTGAAGCTTTCTTT. Translation gives CASSLVTEAFF.